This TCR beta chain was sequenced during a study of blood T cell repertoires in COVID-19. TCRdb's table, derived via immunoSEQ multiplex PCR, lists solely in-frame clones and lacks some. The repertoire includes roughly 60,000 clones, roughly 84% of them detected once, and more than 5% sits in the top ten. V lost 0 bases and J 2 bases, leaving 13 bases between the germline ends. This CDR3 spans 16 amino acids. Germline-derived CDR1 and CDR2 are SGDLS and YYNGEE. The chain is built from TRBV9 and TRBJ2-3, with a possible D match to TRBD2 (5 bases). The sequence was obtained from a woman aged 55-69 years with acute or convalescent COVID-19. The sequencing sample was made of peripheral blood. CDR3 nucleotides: TGTGCCAGCAGCGTAGTTCCGGGGAGCCCCACAGATACGCAGTATTTT. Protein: CASSVVPGSPTDTQYF.